Each of the 3 T cell receptor beta chains below was sequenced from the same sample in a study of patients and donors after allogeneic stem cell transplantation. TCRdb itself ran the RT-PCR reads through MiXCR, one entry per CDR3 protein. The repertoire has about 74,000 distinct CDR3 sequences, around 27% of them found once; the top ten carry less than 30%. Source material: blood, either unsorted or a sorted T cell fraction (not recorded which). These receptor sequences come from a human donor who was either an allogeneic HSCT recipient or a stem cell or donor lymphocyte infusion donor (not recorded which). It is not recorded whose cells these are; they may come from a transplant donor.

The rearrangement uses TRBV7-9 and TRBJ2-7; D is tentatively TRBD1 or TRBD2 (5 bases each). The V gene's germline CDR1 is SEHNR and CDR2 FQNEAQ (reference sequence). CDR3 length: 15 residues. V lost 4 bases and J 5 bases, leaving 18 bases between the germline ends. The CDR3 reads CASSWDGILFNEQYF. CDR3 sequence (DNA): TGTGCCAGCAGCTGGGACGGAATTCTATTTAACGAGCAGTACTTC.

The sample holds a few counts of this clonotype. J is TRBJ1-5 and V is TRBV7-2; 10 bases fit TRBD1. J lost 9 bases, V lost 4 bases, and 6 bases had no gene match. The CDR3 sequence is 14 residues long. CDR1 is SGHTA, CDR2 FQGNSA, per germline. The CDR3 region is CASSSGTGERPQHF. The CDR3 DNA follows: TGTGCCAGCAGCTCCGGGACAGGGGAAAGGCCCCAGCATTTT.

A few counts support this clonotype. The chain carries TRBV2 and TRBJ2-1, with D tentatively TRBD2 (5 bases). Germline lookup yields CDR1 SNHLY and CDR2 FYNNEI. This CDR3 comprises 13 residues. Trimming pared 1 base from V and 5 bases from J, leaving 6 bases between. CDR3 sequence (DNA): TGTGCCAGCAGTGAAGAGGAGGACAATGAGCAGTTCTTC. This translates into CASSEEEDNEQFF.